These T cell receptor beta chains were read from a single sample in a study of blood T cell repertoires in COVID-19. TCRdb's table, derived via immunoSEQ multiplex PCR, lists solely in-frame clones and lacks some. The sample carries approximately 260,000 clones, more than 75% recorded once. The source material was peripheral blood. The receptors originated from a woman aged 55-75 years with active or convalescent COVID-19. The CDR3 runs from the conserved cysteine through the conserved F or W.

TRBJ2-5 | TRBV29-1 | CSARQHQETQYF
TRBJ1-2 | TRBV7-9 | CASSSTGTGVGYTF
TRBJ2-6 | TRBV7-3 | CASSLTGVETGANVLTF
TRBJ2-1 | TRBV29-1 | CSALSGASYNEQFF
TRBJ1-6 | TRBV29-1 | CSVGQAGNSPLHF
TRBJ2-1 | TRBV10-2 | CASRPGGYNEQFF
TRBJ2-1 | TRBV3-1/TRBV3-2 | CASSPGLASSVGGDEQFF
TRBJ2-7 | TRBV18 | CASSPSSGEQYF
TRBJ2-7 | TRBV5-6 | CASSLGQLYEQYF
TRBJ2-7 | TRBV2 | CASGAGGINGEYF
TRBJ1-1 | TRBV11-2 | CASSLGGQANTEAFF
TRBJ2-5 | TRBV18 | CASSPGLQETQYF
TRBJ2-5 | TRBV30 | CAWSAGNGETQYF
TRBJ1-4 | TRBV7-9 | CASRAGRWTNEKLFF
TRBJ2-5 | TRBV19 | CASSITEETQYF
TRBJ1-3 | TRBV20-1 | CSASIEAPGNTIYF
TRBJ2-3 | TRBV9 | CASSVGSDTQYF
TRBJ2-5 | TRBV11-2 | CASSLVLAGNQETQYF
TRBJ2-3 | TRBV2 | CASRSGTSGPNTQYF
TRBJ1-6 | TRBV5-5 | CASSLGLNSPLHF
TRBJ1-2 | TRBV11-2 | CASSLRGGWNYGYTF
TRBJ1-1 | TRBV7-2 | CASRLQDLNTEAFF
TRBJ1-2 | TRBV2 | CASRPTGTYGYTF
TRBJ1-6 | TRBV7-3 | CASSLGRTGKNSPLHF
TRBJ2-1 | TRBV29-1 | CSVGGQGAISYNEQFF
TRBJ2-7 | TRBV7-2 | CASSEDSGGAEQYF
TRBJ1-5 | TRBV6-2/TRBV6-3 | CASSQRGTINQPQHF
TRBJ1-5 | TRBV6-5 | CASSSEGNQPQHF
TRBJ2-3 | TRBV9 | CASSVVGGAGTQYF
TRBJ2-7 | TRBV10-2 | CASSDWGRAYEQYF
TRBJ2-1 | TRBV30 | CAWSGDSASYNEQFF
TRBJ1-2 | TRBV5-1 | CASSLGQRGYTF
TRBJ2-4 | TRBV4-1 | CASSQEGIAGKNIQYF
TRBJ1-2 | TRBV19 | CASSIPQGAGGYTF
TRBJ1-2 | TRBV6-5 | CASHRVARYGYTF
TRBJ2-7 | TRBV30 | CAWSAERRQGAKEQYF
TRBJ1-1 | TRBV6-5 | CASRETGTNTEAFF
TRBJ2-7 | TRBV11-3 | CASSLGEVPGQVSYEQYF
TRBJ1-2 | TRBV27 | CASSLGTGYSYTF
TRBJ1-5 | TRBV19 | CASSVQGNQPQHF
TRBJ2-2 | TRBV9 | CASSVEVSGGPNTGELFF
TRBJ1-2 | TRBV19 | CASSFRPLTGGDGYTF
TRBJ1-2 | TRBV29-1 | CSAIPGQGAHYYGYTF
TRBJ1-4 | TRBV5-6 | CASSLRVQGTNEKLFF
TRBJ2-5 | TRBV7-8 | CASSHYLGAGLQETQYF
TRBJ2-1 | TRBV5-5 | CASSLGLAGSNEQFF
TRBJ2-1 | TRBV19 | CASTIRTGNFNEQFF
TRBJ1-2 | TRBV2 | CASSEDRAYGYTF
TRBJ2-1 | TRBV7-3 | CASSLTAGEQFF
TRBJ1-5 | TRBV4-1 | CASSQESSRTEVPNQPQHF
TRBJ1-1 | TRBV19 | CASRPRGTGKLTEAFF
TRBJ1-6 | TRBV5-1 | CASSFSSGGNSPLHF
TRBJ1-5 | TRBV2 | CASSERGPWSPQHF
TRBJ1-1 | TRBV28 | CASRPPADTEAFF
TRBJ1-1 | TRBV3-1/TRBV3-2 | CASSPLPGQGGGSTEAFF